This T cell receptor beta chain was retrieved from a study of control samples from healthy donors and cancer patients. Trimming pared 4 bases from V and 0 bases from J, leaving 7 bases between. The CDR3 covers 14 residues. The V gene's germline CDR1 is SGHNT and CDR2 YYREEE (reference sequence). As to this clone: This CDR3 is also generated by other DNA sequences in the sample.

Method: immunoSEQ multiplex PCR; TCRdb's copy keeps in-frame clones and lacks some. The sample has more than 85,000 clones, approximately 90% seen once. The clonotype comes from a human donor in good health. The donor label of this sample is uncertain. Material: blood. V and J are TRBV5-4 and TRBJ2-2; a possible D gene is TRBD2 (5 bases). The CDR3 region has the DNA TGTGCCAGCAGCCTCGGGGCGAACACCGGGGAGCTGTTTTTT. This translates into CASSLGANTGELFF.